Listed below are T cell receptor beta chains from one sample, sequenced in a study of graft-versus-host responses after intestinal transplantation. TCRdb keeps only in-frame clones here, not all; method: immunoSEQ multiplex PCR. The sample shows approximately 18,000 clones, more than 85% of them seen only once. The source was PBMCs, collected 23 days after intestinal transplant. These receptors came from a human patient who received an intestinal transplant, so some T cells may come from the graft donor. CDR3s include the opening cysteine and the closing phenylalanine or tryptophan. The order of the fields is J gene, D gene, V gene, CDR3 length, clone size, CDR3 protein, CDR3 DNA. The D gene is left open where the match is weak. For some rows the clone size is stated as once, few or many, or as a class when expanded; others skip it.

TRBJ2-3 | TRBD2 | TRBV27 | 18 | NA | CASSPWTSGRALADTQYF | TGTGCCAGCAGTCCCTGGACTAGCGGGAGGGCCTTAGCAGATACGCAGTATTTT
TRBJ2-1 | NA | TRBV7-6 | 16 | NA | CASSPAKGTIYNEQFF | TGTGCCAGCAGCCCTGCGAAGGGAACAATTTACAATGAGCAGTTCTTC
TRBJ2-7 | NA | TRBV6-6 | 13 | NA | CASSLTGWDEQYF | TGTGCCAGCAGCCTTACAGGGTGGGACGAGCAGTACTTC
TRBJ2-7 | TRBD2 | TRBV6-5 | 13 | NA | CASTGSGISEQYF | TGTGCCAGCACCGGCAGCGGGATCTCCGAGCAGTACTTC
TRBJ2-7 | NA | TRBV27 | 15 | NA | CASSLSGSGLYEQYF | TGTGCCAGCAGTTTATCAGGTTCAGGACTCTACGAGCAGTACTTC
TRBJ2-1 | TRBD2 | TRBV2 | 14 | NA | CASLPGLGNNEQFF | TGTGCCAGCCTACCGGGACTAGGAAACAATGAGCAGTTCTTC
TRBJ2-2 | NA | TRBV7-3 | 14 | NA | CASSPIPTAGELFF | TGTGCCAGCAGCCCCATTCCCACCGCCGGGGAGCTGTTTTTT
TRBJ2-5 | TRBD1 | TRBV19 | 14 | once | CASSTQGAGETQYF | TGTGCCAGTAGTACGCAGGGGGCCGGAGAGACCCAGTACTTC
TRBJ2-7 | NA | TRBV27 | 15 | NA | CASSLSLDSNYEQYF | TGTGCCAGCAGTTTATCTCTGGACAGCAACTACGAGCAGTACTTC
TRBJ2-3 | NA | TRBV7-3 | 15 | NA | CASSPRCVGPDTQYF | TGTGCCAGCAGTCCCCGCTGTGTGGGCCCAGATACGCAGTATTTT
TRBJ2-7 | NA | TRBV5-1 | 13 | NA | CASMDTFSYEQYF | TGCGCCAGCATGGACACTTTCTCCTACGAGCAGTACTTC
TRBJ1-1 | TRBD1 | TRBV10-1 | 15 | NA | CASSDGGGRNTEAFF | TGCGCCAGCAGTGATGGAGGGGGCCGGAACACTGAAGCTTTCTTT
TRBJ1-1 | NA | TRBV25-1 | 14 | NA | CASRGRTFNSEAFF | TGTGCCAGCAGAGGACGGACATTTAACTCTGAAGCTTTCTTT
TRBJ1-1 | NA | TRBV6-5 | 11 | NA | CASVYLSEAFF | TGTGCCAGCGTGTACTTGTCTGAAGCTTTCTTT
TRBJ2-2 | TRBD1 | TRBV27 | 15 | NA | CASSLGTGGTGELFF | TGTGCCAGCAGTCTAGGGACAGGGGGAACCGGGGAGCTGTTTTTT
TRBJ2-3 | TRBD2 | TRBV27 | 16 | NA | CASSPGLAGGPDTQYF | TGTGCCAGCAGTCCGGGATTAGCGGGAGGGCCAGATACGCAGTATTTT
TRBJ2-7 | NA | TRBV4-1 | 14 | NA | CASSQDPGYYEQYF | TGCGCCAGCAGCCAAGATCCCGGATACTACGAGCAGTACTTC
TRBJ1-1 | NA | TRBV6-5 | 12 | NA | CASRRNEGGAFF | TGTGCCAGCAGGAGAAACGAGGGTGGAGCTTTCTTT
TRBJ1-6 | TRBD1 | TRBV7-3 | 14 | NA | CASSEGQGASPLHF | TGTGCCAGCAGCGAAGGACAGGGGGCTTCACCCCTCCACTTT
TRBJ1-1 | NA | TRBV5-1 | 15 | NA | CASSLEWSRNTEAFF | TGCGCCAGCAGCTTGGAGTGGAGTAGGAACACTGAAGCTTTCTTT
TRBJ2-7 | NA | TRBV9 | 13 | NA | CASSVDIAYEQYF | TGTGCCAGCAGCGTAGACATCGCCTACGAGCAGTACTTC
TRBJ1-1 | NA | TRBV29-1 | 13 | NA | CSVDRGRNTEAFF | TGCAGCGTTGACAGGGGACGGAACACTGAAGCTTTCTTT
TRBJ2-5 | TRBD1 | TRBV7-9 | 16 | NA | CASSSNSRGTQETQYF | TGTGCCAGCAGCTCTAACAGCAGGGGGACCCAAGAGACCCAGTACTTC
TRBJ1-4 | NA | TRBV5-5 | 14 | NA | CASSLPEGLEKLFF | TGTGCCAGCAGCTTACCTGAAGGTCTGGAAAAACTGTTTTTT
TRBJ1-4 | NA | TRBV7-7 | 14 | NA | CASREGGVKEKLFF | TGTGCCAGCAGAGAGGGGGGGGTTAAGGAAAAACTGTTTTTT
TRBJ2-1 | NA | TRBV30 | 13 | NA | CAWRGNPYNEQFF | TGTGCCTGGAGGGGTAACCCCTACAATGAGCAGTTCTTC
TRBJ2-2 | NA | TRBV7-9 | 15 | NA | CAHLGGGADTGELFF | TGTGCCCACCTCGGCGGAGGAGCAGATACCGGGGAGCTGTTTTTT
TRBJ2-3 | TRBD2 | TRBV2 | 19 | NA | CASKEGLAGLVLGADTQYF | TGTGCCAGCAAGGAGGGGCTAGCGGGATTGGTCCTCGGGGCAGATACGCAGTATTTT
TRBJ2-2 | NA | TRBV9 | 20 | NA | CASSTNGRGQAEKDTGELFF | TGTGCCAGCAGCACAAATGGTAGGGGTCAGGCCGAGAAAGACACCGGGGAGCTGTTTTTT
TRBJ1-1 | NA | TRBV30 | 13 | once | CAWRGGGPTEAFF | TGTGCCTGGAGGGGGGGAGGGCCCACTGAAGCTTTCTTT
TRBJ2-7 | TRBD2 | TRBV7-8 | 15 | NA | CASSLSSGFSYEQYF | TGTGCCAGCAGCTTATCTAGCGGGTTCTCCTACGAGCAGTACTTC
TRBJ2-5 | TRBD1 | TRBV7-9 | 15 | NA | CASSSTGQGQETQYF | TGTGCCAGCAGCTCAACGGGACAGGGTCAAGAGACCCAGTACTTC
TRBJ2-1 | TRBD1 | TRBV7-9 | 16 | NA | CASIKVGTGSYNEQFF | TGTGCCAGCATCAAGGTGGGGACAGGTTCCTACAATGAGCAGTTCTTC
TRBJ2-1 | NA | TRBV28 | 14 | NA | CASSLLYSHNEQFF | TGTGCCAGCAGTTTGCTATACAGTCACAATGAGCAGTTCTTC
TRBJ1-1 | NA | TRBV27 | 14 | NA | CASSLSAWNTEAFF | TGTGCCAGCAGTTTATCGGCGTGGAACACTGAAGCTTTCTTT
TRBJ2-1 | TRBD2 | TRBV6-5 | 12 | NA | CASSSREDEQFF | TGTGCCAGCAGTTCTCGGGAGGATGAGCAGTTCTTC
TRBJ2-6 | NA | TRBV7-7 | 16 | NA | CATADRPTSGANVLTF | TGTGCCACGGCGGACAGACCTACCTCTGGGGCCAACGTCCTGACTTTC
TRBJ1-6 | NA | TRBV9 | 14 | NA | CASSVGGDNSPLHF | TGTGCCAGCAGCGTAGGGGGGGATAATTCACCCCTCCACTTT
TRBJ1-2 | TRBD1 | TRBV6-5 | 16 | NA | CASSYKGTGSNYGYTF | TGTGCCAGCAGTTACAAGGGGACAGGGTCTAACTATGGCTACACCTTC
TRBJ2-1 | TRBD2 | TRBV19 | 17 | NA | CASSIDRLAGLYNEQFF | TGTGCCAGTAGTATTGACCGACTAGCGGGCCTATACAATGAGCAGTTCTTC
TRBJ1-1 | NA | TRBV19 | 14 | NA | CASSIVPGDTEAFF | TGTGCCAGTAGTATAGTGCCTGGAGACACTGAAGCTTTCTTT
TRBJ2-1 | NA | TRBV9 | 15 | NA | CASSVGSNAYNEQFF | TGTGCCAGCAGCGTAGGAAGTAATGCCTACAATGAGCAGTTCTTC
TRBJ1-3 | NA | TRBV6-5 | 15 | few | CASSKTVSSGNTIYF | TGTGCCAGCAGCAAGACCGTGAGCTCTGGAAACACCATATATTTT
TRBJ1-2 | NA | TRBV7-2 | 15 | NA | CASSPHGGSDYGYTF | TGTGCCAGCAGCCCCCATGGGGGAAGTGACTATGGCTACACCTTC
TRBJ2-1 | NA | TRBV27 | 13 | NA | CASSLNSYNEQFF | TGTGCCAGCAGTTTAAATTCCTACAATGAGCAGTTCTTC
TRBJ2-2 | NA | TRBV7-9 | 12 | NA | CASIPEDGELFF | TGTGCCAGCATCCCGGAGGACGGGGAGCTGTTTTTT
TRBJ1-1 | NA | TRBV30 | 14 | NA | CAWSREHGGTEAFF | TGTGCCTGGAGTAGGGAGCATGGAGGCACTGAAGCTTTCTTT
TRBJ2-7 | NA | TRBV7-9 | 17 | NA | CASSPSSWLRSTYEQYF | TGTGCCAGCAGCCCCAGCTCTTGGTTGCGGTCCACCTACGAGCAGTACTTC
TRBJ1-1 | TRBD1 | TRBV6-5 | 15 | NA | CASSYGTAGNTEAFF | TGTGCCAGCAGTTACGGGACAGCGGGGAACACTGAAGCTTTCTTT
TRBJ2-1 | NA | TRBV6-5 | 12 | NA | CASSYGPNEQFF | TGTGCCAGCAGTTATGGTCCCAATGAGCAGTTCTTC
TRBJ2-2 | TRBD2 | TRBV7-9 | 18 | NA | CASSLRSWAGVNTGELFF | TGTGCCAGCAGCTTAAGGTCGTGGGCGGGAGTGAACACCGGGGAGCTGTTTTTT